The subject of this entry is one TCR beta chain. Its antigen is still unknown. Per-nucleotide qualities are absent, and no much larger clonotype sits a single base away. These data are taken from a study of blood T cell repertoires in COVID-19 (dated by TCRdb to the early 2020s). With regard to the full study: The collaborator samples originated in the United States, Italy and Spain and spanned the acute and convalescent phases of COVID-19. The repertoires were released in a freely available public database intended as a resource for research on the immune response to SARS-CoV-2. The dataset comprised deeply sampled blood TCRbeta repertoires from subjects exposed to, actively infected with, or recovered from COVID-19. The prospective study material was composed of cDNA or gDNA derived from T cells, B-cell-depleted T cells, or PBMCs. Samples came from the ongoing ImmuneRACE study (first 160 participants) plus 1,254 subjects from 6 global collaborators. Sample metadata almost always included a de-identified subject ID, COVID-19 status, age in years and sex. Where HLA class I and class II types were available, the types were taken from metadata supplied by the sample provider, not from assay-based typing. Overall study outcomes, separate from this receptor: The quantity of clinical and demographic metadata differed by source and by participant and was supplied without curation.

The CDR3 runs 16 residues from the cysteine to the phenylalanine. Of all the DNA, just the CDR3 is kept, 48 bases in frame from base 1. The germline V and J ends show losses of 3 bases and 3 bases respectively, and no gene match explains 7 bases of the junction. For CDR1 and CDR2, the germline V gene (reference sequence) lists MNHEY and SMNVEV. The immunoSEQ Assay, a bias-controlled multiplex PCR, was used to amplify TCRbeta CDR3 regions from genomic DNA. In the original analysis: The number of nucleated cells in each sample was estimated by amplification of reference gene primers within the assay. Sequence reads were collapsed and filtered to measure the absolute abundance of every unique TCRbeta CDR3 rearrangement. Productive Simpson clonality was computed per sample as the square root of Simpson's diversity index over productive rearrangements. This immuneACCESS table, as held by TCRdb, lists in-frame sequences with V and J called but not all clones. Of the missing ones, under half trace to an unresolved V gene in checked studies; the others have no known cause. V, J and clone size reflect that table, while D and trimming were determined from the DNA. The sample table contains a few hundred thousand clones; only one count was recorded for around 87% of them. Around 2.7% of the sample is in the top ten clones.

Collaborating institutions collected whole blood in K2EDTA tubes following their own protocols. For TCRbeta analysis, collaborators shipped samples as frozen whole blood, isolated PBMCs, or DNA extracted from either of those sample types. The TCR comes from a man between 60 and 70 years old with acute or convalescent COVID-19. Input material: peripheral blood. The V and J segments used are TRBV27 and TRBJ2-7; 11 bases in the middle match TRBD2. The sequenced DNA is TGTGCCAGCAGTTTTAACCTCGGGACTAGCGGCTACGAGCAGTACTTC. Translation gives CASSFNLGTSGYEQYF.